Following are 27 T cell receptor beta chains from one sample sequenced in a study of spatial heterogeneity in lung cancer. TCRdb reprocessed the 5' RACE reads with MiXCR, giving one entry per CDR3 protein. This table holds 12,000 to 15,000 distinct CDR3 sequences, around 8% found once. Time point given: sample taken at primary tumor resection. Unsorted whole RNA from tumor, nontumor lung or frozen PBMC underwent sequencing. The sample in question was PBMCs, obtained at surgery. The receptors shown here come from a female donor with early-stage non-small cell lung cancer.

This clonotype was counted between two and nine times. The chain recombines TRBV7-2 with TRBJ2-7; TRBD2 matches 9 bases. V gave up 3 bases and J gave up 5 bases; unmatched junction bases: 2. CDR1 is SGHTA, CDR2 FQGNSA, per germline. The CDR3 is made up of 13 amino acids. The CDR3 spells CASSLGLADEQYF. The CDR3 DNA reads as TGTGCCAGCAGCTTGGGACTAGCAGACGAGCAGTACTTC. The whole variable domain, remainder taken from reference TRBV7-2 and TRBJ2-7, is GAGVSQSPSNKVTEKGKDVELRCDPISGHTALYWYRQSLGQGLEFLIYFQGNSAPDKSGLPSDRFSAERTGGSVSTLTIQRTQQEDSAVYLCASSLGLADEQYFGPGTRLTVT.

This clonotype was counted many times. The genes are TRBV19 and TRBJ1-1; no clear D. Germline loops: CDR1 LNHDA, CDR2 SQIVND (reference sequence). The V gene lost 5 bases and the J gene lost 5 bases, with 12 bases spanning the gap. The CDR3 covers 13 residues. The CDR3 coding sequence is TGTGCCAGTAGTCTTGGGTTGTGGACTGAAGCTTTCTTT. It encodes CASSLGLWTEAFF. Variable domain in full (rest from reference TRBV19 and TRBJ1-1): DGGITQSPKYLFRKEGQNVTLSCEQNLNHDAMYWYRQDPGQGLRLIYYSQIVNDFQKGDIAEGYSVSREKKESFPLTVTSAQKNPTAFYLCASSLGLWTEAFFGQGTRLTVV.

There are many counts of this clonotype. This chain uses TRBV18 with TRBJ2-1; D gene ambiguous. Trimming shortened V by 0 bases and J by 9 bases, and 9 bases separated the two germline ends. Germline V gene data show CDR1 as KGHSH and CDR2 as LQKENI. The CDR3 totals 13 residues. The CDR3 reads CASSPPSDGEQFF. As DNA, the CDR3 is TGTGCCAGCTCACCACCTTCGGACGGTGAGCAGTTCTTC.

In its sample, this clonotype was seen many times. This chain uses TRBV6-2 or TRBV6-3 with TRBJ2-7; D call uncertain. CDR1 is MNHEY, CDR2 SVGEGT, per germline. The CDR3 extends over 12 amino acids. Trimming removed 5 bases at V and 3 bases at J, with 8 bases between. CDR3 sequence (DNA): TGTGCCAGCAGTGAAACCGGCTACGAGCAGTACTTC. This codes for CASSETGYEQYF.

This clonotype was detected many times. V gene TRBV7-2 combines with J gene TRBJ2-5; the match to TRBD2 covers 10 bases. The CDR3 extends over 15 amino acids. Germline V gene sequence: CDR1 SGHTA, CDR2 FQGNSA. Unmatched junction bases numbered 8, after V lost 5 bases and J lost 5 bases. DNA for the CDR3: TGTGCCAGCAGCCCAACGGGACTAGCGTCCGAGACCCAGTACTTC. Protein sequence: CASSPTGLASETQYF.

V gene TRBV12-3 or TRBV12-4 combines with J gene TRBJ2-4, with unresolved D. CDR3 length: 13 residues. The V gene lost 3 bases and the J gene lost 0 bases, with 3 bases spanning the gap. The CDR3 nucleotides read TGTGCCAGCAGTTTTGGAGCCAAAAACATTCAGTACTTC. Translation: CASSFGAKNIQYF.

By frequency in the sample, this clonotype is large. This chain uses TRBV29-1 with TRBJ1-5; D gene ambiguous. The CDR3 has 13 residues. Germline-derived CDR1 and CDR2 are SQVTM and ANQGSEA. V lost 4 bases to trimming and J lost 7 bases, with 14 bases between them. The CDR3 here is CSVASVAGQPQHF. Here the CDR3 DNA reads TGCAGCGTTGCGAGTGTGGCGGGGCAGCCCCAGCATTTT.

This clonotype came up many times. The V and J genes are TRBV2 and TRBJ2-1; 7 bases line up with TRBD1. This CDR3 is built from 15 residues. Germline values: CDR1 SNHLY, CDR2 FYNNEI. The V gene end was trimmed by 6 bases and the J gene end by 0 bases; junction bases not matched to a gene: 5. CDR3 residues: CASSIQGSSYNEQFF. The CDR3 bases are TGTGCCAGCAGCATACAGGGGAGCTCCTACAATGAGCAGTTCTTC.

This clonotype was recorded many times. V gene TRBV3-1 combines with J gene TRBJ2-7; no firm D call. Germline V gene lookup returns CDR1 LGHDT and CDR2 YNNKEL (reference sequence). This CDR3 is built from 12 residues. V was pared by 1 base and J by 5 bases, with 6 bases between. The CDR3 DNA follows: TGTGCCAGCAGCCAAGGGTTCCACGAGCAGTACTTC. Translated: CASSQGFHEQYF.

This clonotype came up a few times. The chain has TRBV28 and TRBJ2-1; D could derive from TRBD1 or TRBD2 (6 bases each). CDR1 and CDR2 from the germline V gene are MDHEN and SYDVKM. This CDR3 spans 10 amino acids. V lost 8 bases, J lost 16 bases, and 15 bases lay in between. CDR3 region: CASRGPLVFF. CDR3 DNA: TGTGCCAGCCGGGGGCCCTTAGTCTTCTTC.

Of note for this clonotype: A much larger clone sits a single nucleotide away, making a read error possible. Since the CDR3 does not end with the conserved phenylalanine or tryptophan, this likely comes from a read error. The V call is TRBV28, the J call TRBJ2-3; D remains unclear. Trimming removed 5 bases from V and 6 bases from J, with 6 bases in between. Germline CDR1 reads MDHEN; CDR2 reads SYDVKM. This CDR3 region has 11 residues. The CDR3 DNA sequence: TGTGCCAGCAGTCGGATGGATACGCAGTATTCT. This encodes CASSRMDTQYS.

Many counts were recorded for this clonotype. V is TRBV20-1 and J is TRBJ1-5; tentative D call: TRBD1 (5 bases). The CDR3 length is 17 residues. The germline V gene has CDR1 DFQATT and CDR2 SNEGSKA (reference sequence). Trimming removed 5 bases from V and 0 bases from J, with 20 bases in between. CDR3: CSAPSTFWGVSNQPQHF. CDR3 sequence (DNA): TGCAGTGCTCCTTCTACGTTTTGGGGGGTTAGCAATCAGCCCCAGCATTTT.

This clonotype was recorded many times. The CDR3 here is CASSEGQSGNQPQHF. In DNA form, the CDR3 reads TGTGCCAGCAGTGAAGGACAGTCGGGTAATCAGCCCCAGCATTTT. The chain employs TRBV6-1 and TRBJ1-5, with D possibly being TRBD1 (5 bases). The CDR3 runs 15 residues. Germline lookup yields CDR1 MNHNS and CDR2 SASEGT. V lost 1 base, J lost 4 bases, and 11 bases lay in between.

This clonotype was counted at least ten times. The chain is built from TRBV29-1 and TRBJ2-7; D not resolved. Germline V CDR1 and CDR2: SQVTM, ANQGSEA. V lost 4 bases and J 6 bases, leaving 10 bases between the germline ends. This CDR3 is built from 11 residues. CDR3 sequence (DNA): TGCAGCGTTGCCCTCCAAGTCGAGCAGTACTTC. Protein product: CSVALQVEQYF.

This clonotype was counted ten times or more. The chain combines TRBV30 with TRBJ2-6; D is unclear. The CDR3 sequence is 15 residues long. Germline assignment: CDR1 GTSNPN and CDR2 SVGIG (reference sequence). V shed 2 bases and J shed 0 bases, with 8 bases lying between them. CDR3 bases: TGTGCCTGGAGTCCGGGTAGCTCTGGGGCCAACGTCCTGACTTTC. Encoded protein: CAWSPGSSGANVLTF.

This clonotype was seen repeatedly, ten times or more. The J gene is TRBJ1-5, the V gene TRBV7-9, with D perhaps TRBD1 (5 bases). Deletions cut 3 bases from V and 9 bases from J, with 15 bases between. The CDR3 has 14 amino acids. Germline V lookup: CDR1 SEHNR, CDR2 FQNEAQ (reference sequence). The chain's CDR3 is CASSFGQGLGPQHF. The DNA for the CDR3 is TGTGCCAGCAGCTTTGGTCAGGGTTTAGGGCCCCAGCATTTT.

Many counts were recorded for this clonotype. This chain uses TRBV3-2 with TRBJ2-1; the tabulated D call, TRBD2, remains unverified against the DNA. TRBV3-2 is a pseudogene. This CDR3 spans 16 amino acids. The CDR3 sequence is CASSQGVERGYSEQFF. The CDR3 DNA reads TGTGCCAGCAGCCAAGGGGTTGAGCGGGGGTACAGTGAGCAGTTCTTC.

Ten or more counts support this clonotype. In DNA, the CDR3 is TGTGCCAGCAGCTTAGTATCCGGGGCCGGGGAGCTGTTTTTT. This codes for CASSLVSGAGELFF. The chain has TRBV7-9 and TRBJ2-2; D possibly corresponds to TRBD2 (5 bases). Germline V gene lookup returns CDR1 SEHNR and CDR2 FQNEAQ (reference sequence). The CDR3 runs 14 residues. Trimming shortened V by 1 base and J by 6 bases, and 9 bases separated the two germline ends.

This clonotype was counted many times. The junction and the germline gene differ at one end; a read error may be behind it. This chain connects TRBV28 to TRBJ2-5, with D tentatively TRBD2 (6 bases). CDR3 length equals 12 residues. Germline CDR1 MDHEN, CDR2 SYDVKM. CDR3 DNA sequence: TGTGCCAGCGCCCGAGGAGGTAGCGGTCTCGGCTTC. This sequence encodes CASARGGSGLGF.

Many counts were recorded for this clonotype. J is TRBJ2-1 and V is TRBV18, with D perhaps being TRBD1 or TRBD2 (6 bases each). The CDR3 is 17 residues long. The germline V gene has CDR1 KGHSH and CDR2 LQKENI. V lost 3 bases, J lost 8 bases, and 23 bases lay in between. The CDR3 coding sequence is TGTGCCAGCTCACCCCCCCGGGGGCAGACCCCGGGAGATGAGCAGTTCTTC. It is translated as CASSPPRGQTPGDEQFF.

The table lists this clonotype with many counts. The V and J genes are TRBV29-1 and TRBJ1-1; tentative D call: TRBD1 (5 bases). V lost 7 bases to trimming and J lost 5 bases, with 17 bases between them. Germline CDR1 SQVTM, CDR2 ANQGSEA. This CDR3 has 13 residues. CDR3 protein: CSAGWGSGTEAFF. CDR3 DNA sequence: TGCAGCGCTGGTTGGGGCTCGGGAACTGAAGCTTTCTTT.

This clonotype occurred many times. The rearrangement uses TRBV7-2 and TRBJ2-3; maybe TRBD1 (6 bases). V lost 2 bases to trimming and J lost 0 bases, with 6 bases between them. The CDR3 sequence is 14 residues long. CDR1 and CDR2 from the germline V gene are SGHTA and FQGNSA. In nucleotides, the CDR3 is TGTGCCAGCAGCTTAACAGGGAGCACAGATACGCAGTATTTT. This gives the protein CASSLTGSTDTQYF.

The CDR3 here is CASSLRGIQETQYF. The CDR3 bases are TGTGCCAGCAGCTTGCGCGGGATACAAGAGACCCAGTACTTC. V is TRBV5-4 and J is TRBJ2-5; a possible D gene is TRBD2 (6 bases). CDR1 and CDR2 (germline): SGHNT, YYREEE (reference sequence). Trimming removed 1 base at V and 2 bases at J, with 9 bases between. There are 14 residues in the CDR3.

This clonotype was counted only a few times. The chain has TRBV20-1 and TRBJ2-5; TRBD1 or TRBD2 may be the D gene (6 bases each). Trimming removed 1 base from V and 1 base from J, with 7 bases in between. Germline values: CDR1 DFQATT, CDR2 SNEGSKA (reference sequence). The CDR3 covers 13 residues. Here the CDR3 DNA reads TGCAGTGCTAGAGGGGGGGCCCAAGAGACCCAGTACTTC. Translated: CSARGGAQETQYF.

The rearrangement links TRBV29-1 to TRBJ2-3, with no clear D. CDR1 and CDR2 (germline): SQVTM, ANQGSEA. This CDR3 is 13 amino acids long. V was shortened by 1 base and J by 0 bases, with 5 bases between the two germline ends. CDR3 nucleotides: TGCAGCGTTGAAGTCACTAGCACAGATACGCAGTATTTT. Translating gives CSVEVTSTDTQYF.

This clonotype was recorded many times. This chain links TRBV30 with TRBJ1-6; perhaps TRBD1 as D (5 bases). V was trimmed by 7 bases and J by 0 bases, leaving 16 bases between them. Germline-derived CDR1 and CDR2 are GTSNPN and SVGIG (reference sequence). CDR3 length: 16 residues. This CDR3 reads CASRGRGGSYNSPLHF. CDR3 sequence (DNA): TGTGCCTCCCGGGGCCGTGGAGGCTCCTATAATTCACCCCTCCACTTT.

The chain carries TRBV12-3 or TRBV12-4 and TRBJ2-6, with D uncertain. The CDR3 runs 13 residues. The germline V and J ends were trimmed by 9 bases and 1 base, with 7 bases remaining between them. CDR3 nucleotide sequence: TGTGCCAGTAAAGGGTCTGGGGCCAACGTCCTGACTTTC. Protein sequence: CASKGSGANVLTF.